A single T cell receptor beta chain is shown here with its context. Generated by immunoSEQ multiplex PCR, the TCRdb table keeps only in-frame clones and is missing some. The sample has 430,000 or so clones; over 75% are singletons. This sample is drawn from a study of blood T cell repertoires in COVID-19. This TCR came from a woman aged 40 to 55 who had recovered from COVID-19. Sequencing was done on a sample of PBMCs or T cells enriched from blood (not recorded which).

The CDR3, as DNA: TGTGCCAGCAGTTATGGGGAGGGTTCCTACGAGCAGTACTTC. This encodes CASSYGEGSYEQYF. This chain uses TRBV6-5 with TRBJ2-7, with TRBD2 matching over 7 bases. Trimming removed 3 bases from V and 1 base from J; junction bases left unmatched: 3. The CDR3 totals 14 residues. Germline CDR1 MNHEY, CDR2 SVGAGI.